This T cell receptor (beta chain) is drawn from a study of cytomegalovirus exposure and HLA in healthy donors. Vbeta (60) and Jbeta (13) primers were used in the PCR. Using immunoSEQ multiplex PCR, the repertoire was profiled, and TCRdb retains in-frame clones only, with some absent. The sample table sets out 70,000 or so clones. General study findings and limits: Testing in vitro showed a few CMV-associated chains specific for CMV antigens.

Trimming removed 3 bases from V and 4 bases from J; junction bases left unmatched: 1. Looked up from germline, CDR1 is SGDLS and CDR2 is YYNGEE. CDR3 length equals 15 residues. Points on this clone: Its specificity is unknown.

The V and J genes are TRBV9 and TRBJ2-2; 12 positions match TRBD2. This clonotype was obtained from a boy between 10 and 17 years old in good health and CMV-seronegative. The material sequenced was PBMCs. The CDR3 is CASSGLAGVTGELFF. The CDR3 nucleotides read TGTGCCAGCAGCGGACTAGCGGGAGTCACCGGGGAGCTGTTTTTT. Together with reference TRBV9 and TRBJ2-2, the CDR3 gives the full variable domain: DSGVTQTPKHLITATGQRVTLRCSPRSGDLSVYWYQQSLDQGLQFLIQYYNGEERAKGNILERFSAQQFPDLHSELNLSSLELGDSALYFCASSGLAGVTGELFFGEGSRLTVL.